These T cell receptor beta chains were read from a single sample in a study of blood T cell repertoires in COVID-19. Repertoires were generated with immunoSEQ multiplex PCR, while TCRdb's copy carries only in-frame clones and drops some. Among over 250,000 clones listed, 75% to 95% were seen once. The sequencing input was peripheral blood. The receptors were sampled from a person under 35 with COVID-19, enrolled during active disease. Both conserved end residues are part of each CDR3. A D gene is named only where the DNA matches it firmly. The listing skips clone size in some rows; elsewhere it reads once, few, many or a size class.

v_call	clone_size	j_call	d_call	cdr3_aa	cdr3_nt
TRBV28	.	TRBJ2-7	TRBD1	CATYGGQGYYEQYF	TGTGCCACATACGGGGGACAGGGATACTACGAGCAGTACTTC
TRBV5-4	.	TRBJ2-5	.	CASSAFGGQETQYF	TGTGCCAGCAGCGCCTTCGGGGGCCAAGAGACCCAGTACTTC
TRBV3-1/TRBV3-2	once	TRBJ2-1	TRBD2	CASTRGLAGGEQFF	TGTGCCAGCACCCGAGGACTAGCGGGAGGTGAGCAGTTCTTC
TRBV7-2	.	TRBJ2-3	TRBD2	CASRRRGEGPATDTQYF	TGTGCCAGCAGGCGGCGTGGGGAGGGTCCCGCAACAGATACGCAGTATTTT
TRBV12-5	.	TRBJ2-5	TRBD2	CASATPTSGRDQETQYF	TGTGCTAGCGCCACGCCTACTAGCGGGAGAGACCAAGAGACCCAGTACTTC
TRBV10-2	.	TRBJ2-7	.	CASLDSLTYEQYF	TGCGCCAGCCTGGACAGCCTGACCTACGAGCAGTACTTC
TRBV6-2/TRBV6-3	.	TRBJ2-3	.	CASSYSRHLPTSTDTQYF	TGTGCCAGCAGTTACTCGCGCCACCTCCCGACTAGCACAGATACGCAGTATTTT
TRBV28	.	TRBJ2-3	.	CASSAIVVPDTQYF	TGTGCCAGCAGTGCAATAGTAGTCCCAGATACGCAGTATTTT
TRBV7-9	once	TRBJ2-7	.	CASSLLGPYEQYF	TGTGCCAGCAGCTTACTGGGGCCCTACGAGCAGTACTTC
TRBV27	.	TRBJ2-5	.	CASSLTQQAGTQYF	TGTGCCAGCAGTTTAACCCAGCAGGCCGGGACCCAGTACTTC
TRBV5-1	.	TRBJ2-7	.	CASSLDRELYEQYF	TGCGCCAGCAGCTTGGACAGGGAACTCTACGAGCAGTACTTC